One and the same sample provided the 5 T cell receptor beta chains below, sequenced in a study of response to subunit inactivated influenza vaccine. TCRdb passed the RT-PCR reads through MiXCR, listing each CDR3 protein once. The sample has about 190,000 distinct CDR3 sequences; 13% to 15% are singletons. Sequencing was performed on CD8+ T cells sorted from PBMCs, taken about 5 days after vaccination. The receptors stem from a man aged 50-60 years who received an inactivated influenza vaccine.

A few counts support this clonotype. The DNA of the CDR3 is TGTGCCAGCAGCTGGGCCCTGAACTCCTACAATGAGCAGTTCTTC. It is translated as CASSWALNSYNEQFF. The rearrangement uses TRBV25-1 and TRBJ2-1; D remains unclear. V was trimmed by 6 bases and J by 0 bases, leaving 12 bases between them. CDR1 MGHDK and CDR2 SYGVNS come from the germline V gene. The CDR3 length is 15 residues.

The chain employs TRBV4-3 and TRBJ2-7, with D perhaps being TRBD1 or TRBD2 (5 bases each). V was cut by 0 bases and J by 4 bases, with 10 bases left in between. There are 14 residues in the CDR3. Germline lookup yields CDR1 LGHNA and CDR2 YSLEER. CDR3 DNA sequence: TGCGCCAGCAGCCAAGATACGGGGCTTTACGAGCAGTACTTC. Amino acids: CASSQDTGLYEQYF.

As for this clonotype: One base away lies a much larger clone, so this may be a sequencing read error. The chain combines TRBV7-9 with TRBJ2-2; the D is unclear. The CDR3 contains 12 residues. The ends were cut back, 4 bases at V and 4 bases at J, with 4 bases in the middle. Germline CDR1 SEHNR, CDR2 FQNEAQ (reference sequence). The CDR3 region is CASSSSTGELFF. CDR3 DNA sequence: TGTGCCAGCAGCTCGAGCACCGGGGAGCTGTTTTTT. The full variable domain, rest sourced from reference TRBV7-9 and TRBJ2-2, is DTGVSQNPRHKITKRGQNVTFRCDPISEHNRLYWYRQTLGQGPEFLTYFQNEAQLEKSRLLSDRFSAERPKGSFSTLEIQRTEQGDSAMYLCASSSSTGELFFGEGSRLTVL.

This sequence joins TRBV7-9 and TRBJ2-7; 14 bases match TRBD2. The germline gives CDR1 SEHNR, CDR2 FQNEAQ (reference sequence). Germline trimming cut 6 bases from V and 0 bases from J; bases unmatched to any gene: 7. The CDR3 spans 17 residues. The CDR3 protein is CASRGGLAGGRSYEQYF. The CDR3 nucleotides read TGTGCCAGCAGGGGTGGACTAGCGGGAGGACGCTCCTACGAGCAGTACTTC.

In this sample, this clonotype turned up a few times. CDR3 protein: CASSLFIKDTQYF. The CDR3, as DNA: TGTGCCAGCAGTCTCTTCATTAAAGATACGCAGTATTTT. V gene TRBV12-3 or TRBV12-4 combines with J gene TRBJ2-3; no clear D gene. V was shortened by 5 bases and J by 5 bases, with 11 bases between the two germline ends. This CDR3 spans 13 amino acids.